These T cell receptor beta chains were read from a single sample in a study of OX40 agonist ivuxolimab in advanced cancers. The data were produced by immunoSEQ multiplex PCR, yet TCRdb's version contains in-frame clones alone and is incomplete. The table has 95,000 to 150,000 clones, around 95% seen once. Material: CD4+ or CD8+ T cells sorted from blood, obtained in a trial of the OX40 agonist ivuxolimab. Receptors were obtained from an adult with an advanced solid tumor such as melanoma, head and neck, liver or kidney cancer. The CDR3 runs from the conserved cysteine through the conserved F or W. The D gene is left open where the match is weak. A row's size may be missing; if present it is once, few, many or a size class.

d_call,j_call,clone_size,v_call,cdr3_nt,cdr3_aa
NA,TRBJ1-5,few,TRBV7-9,TGTGCCAGCAGCGACGCGGGGTGGCGCAATCAGCCCCAGCATTTT,CASSDAGWRNQPQHF
TRBD1,TRBJ2-7,NA,TRBV5-1,TGCGCCAGCAGCTTACAGGGGGGATTCTCCTACGAGCAGTACTTC,CASSLQGGFSYEQYF
NA,TRBJ2-2,once,TRBV2,TGTGCCAGCAGTGCTGACAAGTCCACCGGGGAGCTGTTTTTT,CASSADKSTGELFF
NA,TRBJ2-2,NA,TRBV6-1,TGTGCCAGCTTCCCTCGGCGTGATAGCTACGGGGAGCTGTTTTTT,CASFPRRDSYGELFF
TRBD2,TRBJ2-3,NA,TRBV2,TGTGCCAGCAGTGAAGTGGGACTAGCCCTTACGCAGTATTTT,CASSEVGLALTQYF
NA,TRBJ1-3,NA,TRBV20-1,TGCAGTGCCCGGTTCGGGGACACCATATATTTT,CSARFGDTIYF
TRBD1,TRBJ1-1,NA,TRBV6-1,TGTGCCACCACCATACCGGGACAGAGGAACACTGAAGCTTTCTTT,CATTIPGQRNTEAFF
TRBD2,TRBJ2-3,NA,TRBV5-8,TGTGCCAGCAGCTTGCGGCTCGGGCTAGCGGGAGGAACTAGCACAGATACGCAGTATTTT,CASSLRLGLAGGTSTDTQYF
NA,TRBJ1-1,NA,TRBV18,TGTGCCAGCTCACTAGGAGTGACAGGAGGGAACACTGAAGCTTTCTTT,CASSLGVTGGNTEAFF
TRBD1,TRBJ1-4,NA,TRBV6-6,TGTGCCAGCAGCTCTCAGGGGGCAGCTAATGAAAAACTGTTTTTT,CASSSQGAANEKLFF
NA,TRBJ1-1,NA,TRBV28,TGTGCCAGCAGACCCTCCGGCGGAGATCTGAACACTGAAGCTTTCTTT,CASRPSGGDLNTEAFF
TRBD1,TRBJ2-7,NA,TRBV18,TGTGCCAGCTCACCCTCCGACAGGGTAAATGACGAGCAGTACTTC,CASSPSDRVNDEQYF
TRBD1,TRBJ1-1,once,TRBV7-2,TGTGCCAGCAGCTTAGTGGCAGGGGGAGAGGGTACTGAAGCTTTCTTT,CASSLVAGGEGTEAFF
NA,TRBJ1-5,NA,TRBV28,TGTGCCAGCAAGACAGGTAGCAATCAGCCCCAGCATTTT,CASKTGSNQPQHF
TRBD1,TRBJ1-1,NA,TRBV10-2,TGCGCCAGCAGTGAGATACAGGGGAGGAACACTGAAGCTTTCTTT,CASSEIQGRNTEAFF
NA,TRBJ2-1,NA,TRBV5-4,TGTGCCAGCAGCACCTCCGACAGTACCTCCTACAATGAGCAGTTCTTC,CASSTSDSTSYNEQFF
NA,TRBJ2-3,NA,TRBV28,TGTGCCAGCAGTACCTCAGGGGCCACAGATACGCAGTATTTT,CASSTSGATDTQYF
TRBD1,TRBJ2-1,NA,TRBV9,TGTGCCAGCAGCGTAGAGGACAGGAGATACAATGAGCAGTTCTTC,CASSVEDRRYNEQFF
NA,TRBJ1-4,NA,TRBV27,TGTGCCAGCAGTTTATCGGGAGGTTTCGCTGAAAAACTGTTTTTT,CASSLSGGFAEKLFF
TRBD1,TRBJ2-1,NA,TRBV6-5,TGTGCCAGCTTCCCCCGGGACAGTAACAATGAGCAGTTCTTC,CASFPRDSNNEQFF
NA,TRBJ2-2,NA,TRBV28,TGTGCCAGCAGTATCCTGGACCTTGACACCGGGGAGCTGTTTTTT,CASSILDLDTGELFF
TRBD2,TRBJ2-3,NA,TRBV18,TGTGCCAGCTCACCAAGCGGGGCAAGCACAGATACGCAGTATTTT,CASSPSGASTDTQYF
NA,TRBJ1-5,NA,TRBV5-8,TGTGCCAGCAGCTTTTCCGGGACACGATATCAGCCCCAGCATTTT,CASSFSGTRYQPQHF
NA,TRBJ2-7,NA,TRBV7-9,TGTGCCAGCAGCTTAGTAACACAATCGGGCATGCAGTACTTC,CASSLVTQSGMQYF
TRBD1,TRBJ1-2,once,TRBV29-1,TGCAGCGTTTCAGGGGGGGGAGGCTACACCTTC,CSVSGGGGYTF
NA,TRBJ1-1,NA,TRBV11-3,TGTGCCAGCAGCTTAAGGGGGAACACTGAAGCTTTCTTT,CASSLRGNTEAFF
NA,TRBJ2-3,NA,TRBV29-1,TGCAGCGTTGGCCAGGGGGGTGGGGATGGCACCGATACGCAGTATTTT,CSVGQGGGDGTDTQYF